A few counts support the clone carrying this T cell receptor beta chain. Its antigen is not identified. Each cDNA held unique molecular identifiers, and template switching gave it a universal primer site. TCRdb itself ran the 5' RACE reads through MiXCR, one entry per CDR3 protein. The table shows 500,000 to 600,000 distinct CDR3 sequences, with about 20% occurring only once. The entry originates in a study of identical twins. General observations from the study: Out-of-frame alpha sequences common to twins exhibited an excess of low generation probability.

Trimming took 1 base from V and 14 from J, leaving 17 bases between them. The germline V gene has CDR1 SEHNR and CDR2 FQNEAQ (reference sequence). The CDR3 totals 14 residues. The same sample was also studied in work on T cells expressing NK-cell markers. This second study notes: Sorted CD3+CD56+NKG2C+, CD3+CD56+NKG2C- and CD3+CD56-NKG2C+ T-cell subsets were beta-chain profiled. Sorting of alpha-beta TCR T cells alone was achieved in several experiments with an anti-gamma-delta TCR antibody.

The source of this sequence is a woman between 18 and 30 years old in good health. The sample consisted of CD4+ T cells sorted from blood. V gene TRBV7-9 combines with J gene TRBJ1-4, with D hard to call. In DNA, the CDR3 is TGTGCCAGCAGCTTAGGGTACCGAACCGAGGACCTGTTTTTT. This translates into CASSLGYRTEDLFF. Drawing the rest from reference TRBV7-9 and TRBJ1-4, the complete variable domain is DTGVSQNPRHKITKRGQNVTFRCDPISEHNRLYWYRQTLGQGPEFLTYFQNEAQLEKSRLLSDRFSAERPKGSFSTLEIQRTEQGDSAMYLCASSLGYRTEDLFFGSGTQLSVL.